This T cell receptor (beta chain) emerged from a study of T cells expressing NK-cell markers. Germline loops: CDR1 SGHAT, CDR2 FQNNGV. This CDR3 spans 15 amino acids. Using the 5' RACE reads, TCRdb records one entry per CDR3 protein without DNA. The sample table includes about 300,000 distinct CDR3 sequences. The TCR comes from a woman aged 18-69 years in good health. Sequenced material: blood T cells: a sorted CD56 or NKG2C T cell subset, CD4+ or CD8+ T cells, or bulk PBMC T cells (not recorded which). J is TRBJ2-3 and V is TRBV11-2. The CDR3 is CASSLGGYGTDTQYF.